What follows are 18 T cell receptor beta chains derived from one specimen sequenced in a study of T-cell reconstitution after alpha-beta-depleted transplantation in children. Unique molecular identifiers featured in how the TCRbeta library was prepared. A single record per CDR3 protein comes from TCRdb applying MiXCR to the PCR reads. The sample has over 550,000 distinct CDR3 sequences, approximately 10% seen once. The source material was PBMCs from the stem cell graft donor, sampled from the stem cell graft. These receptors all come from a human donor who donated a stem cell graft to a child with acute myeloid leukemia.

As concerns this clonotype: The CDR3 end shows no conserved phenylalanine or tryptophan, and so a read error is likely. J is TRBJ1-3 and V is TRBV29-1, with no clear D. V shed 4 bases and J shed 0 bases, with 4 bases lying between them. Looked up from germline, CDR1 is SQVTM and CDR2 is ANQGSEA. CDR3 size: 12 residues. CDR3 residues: CSVGTSGNTIYY. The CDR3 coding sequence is TGCAGCGTTGGAACCTCTGGAAACACCATATATTAT.

CDR3 nucleotide sequence: TGTGCCAGCAGCCAAGGGCGGGCCGGACTGGGCGGCTACACCTTC. Its protein product is CASSQGRAGLGGYTF. V is TRBV3-1 and J is TRBJ1-2; D ambiguous. The CDR3 has 15 residues. The germline CDR1 and CDR2 sequences are LGHDT and YNNKEL (reference sequence). The V gene lost 1 base and the J gene lost 8 bases, with 17 bases spanning the gap.

The CDR3 spells CANPPWGKGNTEAFF. The CDR3 coding sequence is TGTGCCAACCCCCCATGGGGCAAAGGGAACACTGAAGCTTTCTTT. The chain recombines TRBV6-2 or TRBV6-3 with TRBJ1-1; a possible D gene is TRBD1 (5 bases). V lost 10 bases and J lost 1, with 19 bases in between. The CDR3 loop spans 15 amino acids. The germline CDR1 and CDR2 sequences are MNHEY and SVGEGT.

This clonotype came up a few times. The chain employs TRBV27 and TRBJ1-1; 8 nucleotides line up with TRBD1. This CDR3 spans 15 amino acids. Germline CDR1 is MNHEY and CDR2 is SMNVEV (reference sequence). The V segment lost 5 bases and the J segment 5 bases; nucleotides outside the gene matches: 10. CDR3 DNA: TGTGCCAGCAGTATAGCAGGGGGCGCAGGTACTGAAGCTTTCTTT. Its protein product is CASSIAGGAGTEAFF.

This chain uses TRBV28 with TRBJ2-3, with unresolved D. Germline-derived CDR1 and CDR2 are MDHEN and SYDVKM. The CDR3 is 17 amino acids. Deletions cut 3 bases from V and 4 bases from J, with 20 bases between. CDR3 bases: TGTGCCAGCAGTTTTGGCATCCCTCAGGCTGGTGCAGATACGCAGTATTTT. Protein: CASSFGIPQAGADTQYF.

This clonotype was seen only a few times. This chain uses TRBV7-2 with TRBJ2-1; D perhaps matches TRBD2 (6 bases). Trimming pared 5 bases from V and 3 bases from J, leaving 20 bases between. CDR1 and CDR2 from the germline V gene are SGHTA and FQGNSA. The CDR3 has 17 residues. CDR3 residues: CASSLNPGTDYYNEQFF. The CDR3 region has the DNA TGTGCCAGCAGCCTGAACCCAGGGACTGATTACTACAATGAGCAGTTCTTC. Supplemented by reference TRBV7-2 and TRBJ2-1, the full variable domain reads GAGVSQSPSNKVTEKGKDVELRCDPISGHTALYWYRQSLGQGLEFLIYFQGNSAPDKSGLPSDRFSAERTGGSVSTLTIQRTQQEDSAVYLCASSLNPGTDYYNEQFFGPGTRLTVL.

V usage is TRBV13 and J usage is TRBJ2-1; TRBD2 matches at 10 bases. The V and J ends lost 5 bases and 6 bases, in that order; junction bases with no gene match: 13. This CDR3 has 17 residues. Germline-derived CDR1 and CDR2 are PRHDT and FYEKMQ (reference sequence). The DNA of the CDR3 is TGTGCCAGCAGCCCCTACTTCGGCGTAGCGGGAGGCAATGAGCAGTTCTTC. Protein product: CASSPYFGVAGGNEQFF. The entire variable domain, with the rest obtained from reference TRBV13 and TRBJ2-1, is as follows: AAGVIQSPRHLIKEKRETATLKCYPIPRHDTVYWYQQGPGQDPQFLISFYEKMQSDKGSIPDRFSAQQFSDYHSELNMSSLELGDSALYFCASSPYFGVAGGNEQFFGPGTRLTVL.

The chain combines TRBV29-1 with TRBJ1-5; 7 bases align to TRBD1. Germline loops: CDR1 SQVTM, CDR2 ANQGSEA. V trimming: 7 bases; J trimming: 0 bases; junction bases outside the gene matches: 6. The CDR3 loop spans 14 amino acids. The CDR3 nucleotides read TGCAGCGCCTCGGGACAGTATAGCAATCAGCCCCAGCATTTT. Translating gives CSASGQYSNQPQHF.

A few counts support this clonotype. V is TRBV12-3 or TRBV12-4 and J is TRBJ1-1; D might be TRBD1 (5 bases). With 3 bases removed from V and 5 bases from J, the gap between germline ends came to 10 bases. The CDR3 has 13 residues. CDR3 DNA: TGTGCCAGCAGTTTTGGGGGAGGGACTGAAGCTTTCTTT. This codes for CASSFGGGTEAFF.

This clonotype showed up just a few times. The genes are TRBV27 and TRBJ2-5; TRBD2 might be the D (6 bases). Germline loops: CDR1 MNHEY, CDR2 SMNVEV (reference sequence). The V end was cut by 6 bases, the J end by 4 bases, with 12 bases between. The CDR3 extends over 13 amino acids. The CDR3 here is CASRKLGGETQYF. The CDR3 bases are TGTGCCAGCAGGAAACTGGGGGGAGAGACCCAGTACTTC.

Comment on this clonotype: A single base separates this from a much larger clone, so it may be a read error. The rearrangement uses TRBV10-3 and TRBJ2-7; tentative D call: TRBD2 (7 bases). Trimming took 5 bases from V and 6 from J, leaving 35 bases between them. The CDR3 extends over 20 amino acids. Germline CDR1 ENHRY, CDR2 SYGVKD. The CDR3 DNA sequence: TGTGCCATCAGTAATCGGAGGGGGGGCGCGACTAGCCCAGTGGCGGGCGAGCAGTACTTC. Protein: CAISNRRGGATSPVAGEQYF.

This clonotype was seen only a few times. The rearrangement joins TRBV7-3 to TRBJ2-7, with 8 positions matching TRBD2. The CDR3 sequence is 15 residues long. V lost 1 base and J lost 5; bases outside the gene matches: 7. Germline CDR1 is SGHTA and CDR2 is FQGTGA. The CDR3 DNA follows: TGTGCCAGCAGCTTAAAATATAGGACTAGCCACGAGCAGTACTTC. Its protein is CASSLKYRTSHEQYF. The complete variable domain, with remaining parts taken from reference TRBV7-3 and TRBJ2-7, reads GAGVSQTPSNKVTEKGKYVELRCDPISGHTALYWYRQSLGQGPEFLIYFQGTGAADDSGLPNDRFFAVRPEGSVSTLKIQRTERGDSAVYLCASSLKYRTSHEQYFGPGTRLTVT.

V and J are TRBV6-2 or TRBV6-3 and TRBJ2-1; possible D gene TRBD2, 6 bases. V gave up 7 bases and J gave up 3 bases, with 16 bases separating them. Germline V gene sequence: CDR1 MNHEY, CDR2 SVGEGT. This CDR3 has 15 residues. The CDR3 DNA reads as TGTGCCAGCAAGATCGCGGGGCGAATCTACAATGAGCAGTTCTTC. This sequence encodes CASKIAGRIYNEQFF.

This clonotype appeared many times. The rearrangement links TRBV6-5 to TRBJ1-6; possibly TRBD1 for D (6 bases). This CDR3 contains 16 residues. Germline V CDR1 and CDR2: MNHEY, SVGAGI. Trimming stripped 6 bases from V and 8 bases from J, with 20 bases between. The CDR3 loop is CASRQGGSRQDSPLHF. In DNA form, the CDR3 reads TGTGCCAGCAGACAAGGGGGAAGCCGCCAGGATTCACCCCTCCACTTT.

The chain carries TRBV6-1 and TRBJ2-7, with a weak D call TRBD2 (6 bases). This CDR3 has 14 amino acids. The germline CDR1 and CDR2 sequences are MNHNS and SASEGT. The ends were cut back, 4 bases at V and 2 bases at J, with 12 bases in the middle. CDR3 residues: CASSVGGGPYEQYF. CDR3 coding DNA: TGTGCCAGCAGTGTTGGGGGAGGCCCCTACGAGCAGTACTTC.

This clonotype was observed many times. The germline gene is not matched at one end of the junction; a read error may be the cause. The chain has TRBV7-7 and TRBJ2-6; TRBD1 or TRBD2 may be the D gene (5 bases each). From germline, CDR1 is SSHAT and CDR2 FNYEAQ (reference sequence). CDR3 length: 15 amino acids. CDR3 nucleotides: TGTGCTAGCAGCCTGGGGACCTCTGGGGCCAACGTCCTGACTTTC. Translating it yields CASSLGTSGANVLTF.

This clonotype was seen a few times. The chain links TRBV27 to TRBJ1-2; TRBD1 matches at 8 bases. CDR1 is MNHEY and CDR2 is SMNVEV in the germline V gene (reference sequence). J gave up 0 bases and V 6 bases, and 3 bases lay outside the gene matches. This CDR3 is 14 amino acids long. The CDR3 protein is CASSMDRANYGYTF. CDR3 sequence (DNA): TGTGCCAGCAGCATGGACAGGGCTAACTATGGCTACACCTTC.

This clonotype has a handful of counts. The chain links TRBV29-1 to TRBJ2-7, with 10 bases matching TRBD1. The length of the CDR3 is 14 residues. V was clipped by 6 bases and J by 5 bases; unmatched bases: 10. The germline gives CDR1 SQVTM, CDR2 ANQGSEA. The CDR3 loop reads CSVPRGDRGHEQYF. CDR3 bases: TGCAGCGTCCCTAGGGGGGACAGGGGCCACGAGCAGTACTTC.